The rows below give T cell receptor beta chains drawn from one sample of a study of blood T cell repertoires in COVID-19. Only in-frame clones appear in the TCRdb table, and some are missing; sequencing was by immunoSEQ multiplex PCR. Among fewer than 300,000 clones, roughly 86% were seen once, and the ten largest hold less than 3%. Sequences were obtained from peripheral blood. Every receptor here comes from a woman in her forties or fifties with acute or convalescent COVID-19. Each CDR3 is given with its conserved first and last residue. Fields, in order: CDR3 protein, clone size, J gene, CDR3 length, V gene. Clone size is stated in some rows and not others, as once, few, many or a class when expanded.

CASSLDRGNTIYF,once,TRBJ1-3,13,TRBV13
CASSEARGEVSPLHF,.,TRBJ1-6,15,TRBV2
CASRPTGYADTQYF,.,TRBJ2-3,14,TRBV2
CASSLAVSGNYEQYF,few,TRBJ2-7,15,TRBV7-2
CASSRGTGNTEAFF,.,TRBJ1-1,14,TRBV6-5
CASSSPREGQGYEQYF,.,TRBJ2-7,16,TRBV6-5
CASSLRAGANVLTF,.,TRBJ2-6,14,TRBV5-6
CASRIAGGPGNEQFF,.,TRBJ2-1,15,TRBV7-3
CASSSSGGSSTDTQYF,.,TRBJ2-3,16,TRBV9
CASSLYTSASYEQYF,.,TRBJ2-7,15,TRBV7-2
CASSLIGGYGYTF,few,TRBJ1-2,13,TRBV28
CAIAASGGQETQYF,.,TRBJ2-5,14,TRBV10-3
CASNFGRERLNSPLHF,.,TRBJ1-6,16,TRBV27
CAISEHGQGAAFF,few,TRBJ1-1,13,TRBV10-3
CATAFTGGTQETQYF,.,TRBJ2-5,15,TRBV24-1
CASSPGLAGGRSDTQYF,once,TRBJ2-3,17,TRBV6-2/TRBV6-3
CASSLLGVINSPLHF,.,TRBJ1-6,15,TRBV7-2
CASSPADRNTEAFF,.,TRBJ1-1,14,TRBV6-5
CASSSRRSGDGYTEAFF,.,TRBJ1-1,17,TRBV7-6
CAISDRGGINEKLFF,.,TRBJ1-4,15,TRBV10-3
CAISELNSPGSPLHF,.,TRBJ1-6,15,TRBV10-3
CASTVERGENEQFF,.,TRBJ2-1,14,TRBV2